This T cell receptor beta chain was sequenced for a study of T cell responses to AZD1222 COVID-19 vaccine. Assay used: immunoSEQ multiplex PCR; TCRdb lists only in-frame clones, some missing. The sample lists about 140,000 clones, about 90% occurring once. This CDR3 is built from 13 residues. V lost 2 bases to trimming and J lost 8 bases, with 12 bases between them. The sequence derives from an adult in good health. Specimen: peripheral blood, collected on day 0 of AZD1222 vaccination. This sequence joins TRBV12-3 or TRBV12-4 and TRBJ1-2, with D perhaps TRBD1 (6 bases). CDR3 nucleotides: TGTGCCAGCAGTTTAACAGGGAACCGGGGCTACACCTTC. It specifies CASSLTGNRGYTF.